This entry describes one TCR beta chain. Its antigen is not identified. TCRdb's copy holds only in-frame clones and misses some; the assay was immunoSEQ multiplex PCR. The table lists about 120,000 clones, about 87% of them singletons, with over 9.5% in the top ten. The data originate from a study of T cell responses to AZD1222 COVID-19 vaccine. Study findings and constraints: Mapped onto spike, vaccine-associated CD4 TCRs spanned it and were dominant at 160-218 and 743-854. The donors showed a predominance of white British ancestry and of females, with possible underestimation of clonal diversity. No day 14 peak samples; only post-peak repertoires were characterized.

The germline V gene encodes CDR1 SNHLY and CDR2 FYNNEI. The CDR3 covers 11 residues. With 1 base removed from V and 5 bases from J, the gap between germline ends came to 2 bases. The sequenced sample was peripheral blood, obtained on day 0 of AZD1222 vaccination. This chain links TRBV2 with TRBJ1-2; D ambiguous. The receptor was isolated from an adult in good health. The DNA for the CDR3 is TGTGCCAGCAGTGAAGGGTATGGCTACACCTTC. Its protein product is CASSEGYGYTF.